This is a list of T cell receptor beta chains from one sample in a study of T cells in Graves' hyperthyroidism and ophthalmopathy. MiXCR, run by TCRdb on the multiplex PCR reads, gives a single entry per CDR3 protein. The data contain 500,000 to 650,000 distinct CDR3 sequences, 14% of them singletons. The sequenced sample was blood. The receptors derive from a woman in her fifties or sixties with Graves' ophthalmopathy. The CDR3 runs from the conserved cysteine through the conserved F or W. Only part of the rows carry a size: once, few, many, or a class if the clone is expanded.

v_call	cdr3_length	clone_size	cdr3_aa
TRBV15	14	NA	CATSRDGGDQPQHF
TRBV15	18	few	CATNDGSPGPPSKETQYF
TRBV12-3/TRBV12-4	14	many	CASSPRGQSYEQYF
TRBV18	13	many	CASSPSRTYEQYF
TRBV20-1	14	many	CSANKPGQGNEQYF
TRBV12-3/TRBV12-4	16	many	CASSLISRGFPYEQYF
TRBV6-2/TRBV6-3	15	many	CASSIRPGQSNEQFF
TRBV28	14	NA	CASSLGQSYYEQYF
TRBV6-4	16	many	CARDWGTFSPPGELFF
TRBV15	16	few	CATSRETGGSSYEQYF
TRBV9	14	NA	CASSVGMSSGELFF
TRBV24-1	13	once	CATSDKYLKPQHF
TRBV20-1	14	few	CSARDRGRGNTIYF
TRBV28	16	many	CASQDGTSGRTDTQYF
TRBV2	14	NA	CASSVVSSTRELFF
TRBV9	16	NA	CASSETGGFAKNIQYF
TRBV20-1	12	many	CSAREGVTEAFF
TRBV7-2	14	many	CASSLVGQTYEQYF
TRBV3-1	15	few	CASSPTAEVFYEQYF
TRBV28	14	many	CASSKLAGMVEQFF
TRBV3-1	15	many	CASSPQRGNTGELFF
TRBV28	17	many	CASSFQGRGSGANVLTF
TRBV5-1	17	many	CASSLTEEWPVNTEAFF
TRBV5-1	13	few	CASSLSRTGNLFF
TRBV9	12	many	CASSVTGAGYTF
TRBV19	13	NA	CASSISSGYEQYF
TRBV27	13	many	CASSFGRAYGYTF
TRBV28	15	many	CASINMGRGTDTQYF
TRBV7-3	15	many	CASSLIDTGNQPQHF
TRBV27	14	NA	CASRPGLTYNEQFF
TRBV9	16	NA	CASSVDWASGTSEQFF
TRBV11-2	17	many	CASSLESVAGGPYTQYF
TRBV5-1	14	few	CASSLDGGGGEQFF
TRBV27	18	NA	CASSFRAGLLINTGELFF
TRBV29-1	11	few	CSVGIGQTQYF
TRBV19	15	few	CASSPKFGRNGGYTF
TRBV7-2	14	many	CASTQTGGNSPLHF
TRBV11-3	12	many	CASSRVDYEQYF
TRBV9	13	NA	CASSVGQLETQYF
TRBV12-3/TRBV12-4	13	few	CASSAGTGNTIYF
TRBV5-1	15	few	CASSLAAGGPDAQYF
TRBV11-2	17	NA	CASSLAAGPITNYGYTF
TRBV7-2	16	NA	CASSLVSGGAKNIQYF
TRBV5-1	14	NA	CASSIITENTEAFF
TRBV19	13	NA	CASSIDPAYEQYF
TRBV18	16	many	CASSPTGTAMGSPLHF
TRBV20-1	13	many	CSARGPGAYEQYF
TRBV19	13	many	CASSIAGGEEQYF
TRBV7-9	14	many	CASRPLAGRKTQYF
TRBV6-1	15	few	CASSDWTSGSPEQFF
TRBV7-2	21	many	CASSLAPLLAGGRGGQETQYF
TRBV28	17	many	CASSLSLAEASQETQYF
TRBV19	14	NA	CASSIGGAGYEQYF
TRBV20-1	21	NA	CSARAYDRESSGTSSYNEQFF
TRBV6-1	12	many	CASHGGSTEAFF
TRBV19	16	few	CASTKEGRLSYYGYTF
TRBV4-1	14	few	CASSQSPGSDTQYF
TRBV10-3	14	few	CAIRWDRENYGYTF
TRBV12-5	15	few	CASGWRAGDQETQYF